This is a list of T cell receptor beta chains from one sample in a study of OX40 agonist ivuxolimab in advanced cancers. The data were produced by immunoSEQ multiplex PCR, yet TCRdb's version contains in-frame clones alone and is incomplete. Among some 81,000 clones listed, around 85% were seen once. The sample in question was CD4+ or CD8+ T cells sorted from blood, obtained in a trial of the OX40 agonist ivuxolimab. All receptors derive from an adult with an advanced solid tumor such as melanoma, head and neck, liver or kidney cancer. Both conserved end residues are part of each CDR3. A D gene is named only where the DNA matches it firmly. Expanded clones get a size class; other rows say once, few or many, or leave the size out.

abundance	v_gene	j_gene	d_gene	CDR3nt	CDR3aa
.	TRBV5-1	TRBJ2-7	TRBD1	TGCGCCAGCAGCTTGACAGGGGGCAGGGGGTACGAGCAGTACTTC	CASSLTGGRGYEQYF
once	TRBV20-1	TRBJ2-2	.	TGCAGTGCTCAGGACACCGGGGAGCTGTTTTTT	CSAQDTGELFF
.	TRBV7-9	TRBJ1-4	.	TGTGCCAGCAGCTTACAGCTTAATGAAAAACTGTTTTTT	CASSLQLNEKLFF
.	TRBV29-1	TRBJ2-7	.	TGCAGCGTTGTGACTCCCGGCGAGCAGTACTTC	CSVVTPGEQYF
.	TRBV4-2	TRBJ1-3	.	TGTGCCAGCAGCCGGACCTTCGGGGGGGACGGAAACACCATATATTTT	CASSRTFGGDGNTIYF
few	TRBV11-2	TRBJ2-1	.	TGTGCCAGCAGCCCCTTACACGGATATTCCTACAATGAGCAGTTCTTC	CASSPLHGYSYNEQFF
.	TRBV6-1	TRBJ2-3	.	TGTGCCAGCAGGACGGATGAGGGATGGGGTGCGCAGTATTTT	CASRTDEGWGAQYF
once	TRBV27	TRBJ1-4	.	TGTGCCAGCAGTTTATCTTGGGCAACTAATGAAAAACTGTTTTTT	CASSLSWATNEKLFF
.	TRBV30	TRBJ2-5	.	TGTGCCTGGACCCCCGGGGGAGAGACCCAGTACTTC	CAWTPGGETQYF
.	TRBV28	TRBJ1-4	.	TGTGCCAGCAGTCTTCGAGCGTCACCCTCTAATGAAAAACTGTTTTTT	CASSLRASPSNEKLFF
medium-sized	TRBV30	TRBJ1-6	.	TGTGCCTGGAACAGGGACATGGGTTCACCCCTCCACTTT	CAWNRDMGSPLHF
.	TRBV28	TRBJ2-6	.	TGTGCCAGCAGCCCCCAGGGAATCTCTGGGGCCAACGTCCTGACTTTC	CASSPQGISGANVLTF
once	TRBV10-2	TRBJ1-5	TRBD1	TGCGCCAGCAGTGAACAGGGGACATCCCCCCAGCATTTT	CASSEQGTSPQHF
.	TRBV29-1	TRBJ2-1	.	TGCAGCGTATCCCCATACAGCTACAATGAGCAGTTCTTC	CSVSPYSYNEQFF
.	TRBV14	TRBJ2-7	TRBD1	TGTGCCAGCAGCCAAGGCTTCTGGGGCAGGGGGAACGACGAGCAGTACTTC	CASSQGFWGRGNDEQYF
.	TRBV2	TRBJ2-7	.	TGTGCCAGCAGTCTCGGGGTTCTCTACGAGCAGTACTTC	CASSLGVLYEQYF
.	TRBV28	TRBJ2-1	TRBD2	TGTGCCAGCAGGCGGGGGGGGCTTGGCAATGAGCAGTTCTTC	CASRRGGLGNEQFF
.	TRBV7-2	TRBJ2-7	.	TGTGCCACCGGGAGGGACAGACTGAAGCAGTACTTC	CATGRDRLKQYF
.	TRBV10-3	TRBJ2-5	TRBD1	TGTGCCATCAGCCAGGGACAGGGGACGGAGACCCAGTACTTC	CAISQGQGTETQYF
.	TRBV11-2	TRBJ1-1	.	TGTGCCAGCAGCTTAGCTCATCTACAGGGAAGGACTGAAGCTTTCTTT	CASSLAHLQGRTEAFF
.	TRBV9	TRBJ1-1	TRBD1	TGTGCCAGCAGCGTAGACCCCACTCGGGACAGCGGGGTGAACACTGAAGCTTTCTTT	CASSVDPTRDSGVNTEAFF
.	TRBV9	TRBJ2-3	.	TGTGCCAGCAGCGTAGGACTCGGGAGACAAGATACGCAGTATTTT	CASSVGLGRQDTQYF
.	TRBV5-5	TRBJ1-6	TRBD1	TGTGCCAGCAGCTCGGGACAGCCCAATTCACCCCTCCACTTT	CASSSGQPNSPLHF
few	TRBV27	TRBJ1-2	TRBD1	TGTGCCAGCAACGGACAGGGGGCTTATGGCTACACCTTC	CASNGQGAYGYTF
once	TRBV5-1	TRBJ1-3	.	TGCGCCAGCAGCCTAGGGACGATAACAGGAAACACCATATATTTT	CASSLGTITGNTIYF
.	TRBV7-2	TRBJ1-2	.	TGTGCCAGCAGCTTAGTTGTTTATGGCTACACCTTC	CASSLVVYGYTF
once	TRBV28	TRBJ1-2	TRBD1	TGTGCCAGCAGTTTAGGGGGACAGGGCTGGCATGGCTACACCTTC	CASSLGGQGWHGYTF
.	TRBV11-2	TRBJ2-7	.	TGTGCCAGCAGCTTAATAGGTCGGACGCGCGACGAGCAGTACTTC	CASSLIGRTRDEQYF
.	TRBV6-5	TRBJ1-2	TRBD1	TGTGCCAGCAGTTCCGGGGACAGATACTATGGCTACACCTTC	CASSSGDRYYGYTF
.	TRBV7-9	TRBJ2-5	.	TGTGCCAGCAGCTCCAGAACTTCAAAGCCGGGGCGTAGAGAGACCCAGTACTTC	CASSSRTSKPGRRETQYF
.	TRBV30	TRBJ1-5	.	TGTGCCTGGAGTGTAGGTAGGGCCGGCAATCAGCCCCAGCATTTT	CAWSVGRAGNQPQHF
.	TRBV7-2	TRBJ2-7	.	TGTGCCAGCAGCCCCTCCGGGACATTATCCTACGAGCAGTACTTC	CASSPSGTLSYEQYF
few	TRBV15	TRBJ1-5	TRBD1	TGTGCCACCAGCAGAGCTCAGGGGGCTGAGCAGCCCCAGCATTTT	CATSRAQGAEQPQHF
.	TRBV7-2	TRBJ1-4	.	TGTGCCAGCAGCCCACGGGGATTCAATGAAAAACTGTTTTTT	CASSPRGFNEKLFF
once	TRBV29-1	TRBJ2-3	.	TGCAGCGTTGAAGACGGGTTCCTGCGGGATACGCAGTATTTT	CSVEDGFLRDTQYF
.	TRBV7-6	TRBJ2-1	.	TGTGCCAGCAGCTTAGAGGTAGCGATGGGAAGGGAGCAGTTCTTC	CASSLEVAMGREQFF
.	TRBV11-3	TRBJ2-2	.	TGTGCCAGCAGCTTACAGGGCACCGGGGAGCTGTTTTTT	CASSLQGTGELFF
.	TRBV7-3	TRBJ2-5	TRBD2	TGTGCCAGCAGCGCCGGGACTAGTGGGGAGACCCAGTACTTC	CASSAGTSGETQYF
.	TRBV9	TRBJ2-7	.	TGTGCCAGCAGCGCCCGGGACAAATCCTACGAGCAGTACTTC	CASSARDKSYEQYF
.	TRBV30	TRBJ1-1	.	TGTGCCTGCCATCGGACCGAGGGGACTGAAGCTTTCTTT	CACHRTEGTEAFF
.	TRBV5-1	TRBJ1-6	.	TGCGCCAGCAGCTTGGATGCCAGGGGTTCACCCCTCCACTTT	CASSLDARGSPLHF
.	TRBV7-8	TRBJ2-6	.	TGTGCCAGCAGCCGGCGAGGGGACTCTGGGGCCAACGTCCTGACTTTC	CASSRRGDSGANVLTF
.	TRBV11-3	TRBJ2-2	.	TGTGCCAGCAGCTCCTATCCGGGAACGAACACCGGGGAGCTGTTTTTT	CASSSYPGTNTGELFF
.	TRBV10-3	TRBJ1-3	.	TGTGCCATCACTCAGGGGTCCTCTGGAAACACCATATATTTT	CAITQGSSGNTIYF
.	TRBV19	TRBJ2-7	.	TGTGCCAGTAGAAAGACAGAGTCCTACGAGCAGTACTTC	CASRKTESYEQYF
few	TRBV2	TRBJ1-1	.	TGTGCCAGCAGTCTACAGGGCAGCACTGAAGCTTTCTTT	CASSLQGSTEAFF
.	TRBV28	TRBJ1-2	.	TGTGCCAGCAGTCCTCCCGGGACCGCCTATGGCTACACCTTC	CASSPPGTAYGYTF
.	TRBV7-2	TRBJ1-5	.	TGTGCCAGCAGCCCGAGGTCCTTGGAGCCCCAGCATTTT	CASSPRSLEPQHF
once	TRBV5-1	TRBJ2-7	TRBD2	TGCGCCAGCAGCGAGCCGGGACTAGTTTACGAGCAGTACTTC	CASSEPGLVYEQYF
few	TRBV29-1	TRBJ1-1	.	TGCAGTGCCTCCGCGAACACTGAAGCTTTCTTT	CSASANTEAFF
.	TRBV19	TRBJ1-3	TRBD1	TGTGCCAGTAGTATGGGGACAGGTGGAAACACCATATATTTT	CASSMGTGGNTIYF
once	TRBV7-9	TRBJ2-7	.	TGTGCCAGCAGCTCCCCTTGGAAGCCCTACGAGCAGTACTTC	CASSSPWKPYEQYF
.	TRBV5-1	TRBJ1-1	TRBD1	TGCGCCAGCAGCCCCGGACAGGGTTTCTATACTGAAGCTTTCTTT	CASSPGQGFYTEAFF